This T cell receptor beta chain was sequenced for a study of tumor-infiltrating lymphocytes in localized non-small cell lung cancer. Study background: Patients included smokers and never-smokers with various histologies, some sampled after neoadjuvant chemotherapy. Notes on the study in general: Different pieces of the same tissue went to different assays, confounding technical variation with intratumor heterogeneity. TCRbeta sequencing showed higher T cell infiltration in tumors than uninvolved lung.

With respect to this clone: Its antigen is unknown.

This CDR3 spans 14 amino acids. Germline V gene sequence: CDR1 KGHSH, CDR2 LQKENI. Trimming took off 0 bases at V and 1 base at J, with 6 bases between the two ends. Sequenced by immunoSEQ multiplex PCR; TCRdb stores in-frame clones only, minus some. The sample lists roughly 8,900 clones, about two thirds occurring once. The sample comprised uninvolved lung tissue not adjacent to the tumor. This clonotype was sampled from a human donor with non-small cell lung cancer. This chain links TRBV18 with TRBJ1-1, with D unresolved. The CDR3 sequence is CASSPPVPNTEAFF. The CDR3 coding sequence is TGTGCCAGCTCACCACCGGTCCCGAACACTGAAGCTTTCTTT.